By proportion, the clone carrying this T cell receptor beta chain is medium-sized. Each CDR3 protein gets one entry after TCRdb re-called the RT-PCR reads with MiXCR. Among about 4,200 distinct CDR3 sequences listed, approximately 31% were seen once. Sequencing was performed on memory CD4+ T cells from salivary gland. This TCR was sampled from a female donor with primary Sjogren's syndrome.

DNA for the CDR3: TGCAGTGCTAGAGAGGCTAGGGCCAGGGGCACTGAAGCTTTCTTT. Residues: CSAREARARGTEAFF. The gene calls are TRBV20-1 and TRBJ1-1, with D perhaps matching TRBD1 (6 bases). This CDR3 region has 15 residues. Germline V gene lookup returns CDR1 DFQATT and CDR2 SNEGSKA (reference sequence). The V gene lost 0 bases and the J gene lost 4 bases, with 15 bases spanning the gap.